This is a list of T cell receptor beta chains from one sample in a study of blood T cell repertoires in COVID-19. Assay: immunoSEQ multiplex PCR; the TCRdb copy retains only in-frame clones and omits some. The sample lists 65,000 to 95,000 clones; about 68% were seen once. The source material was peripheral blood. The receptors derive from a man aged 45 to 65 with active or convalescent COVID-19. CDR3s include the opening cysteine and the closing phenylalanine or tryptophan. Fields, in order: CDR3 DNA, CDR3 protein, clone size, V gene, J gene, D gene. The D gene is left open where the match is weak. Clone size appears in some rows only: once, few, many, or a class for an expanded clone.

CDR3nt: TGTGCCAGCAGCATGGGACAGATCTCTGGGGCCAACGTCCTGACTTTC
CDR3aa: CASSMGQISGANVLTF
abundance: .
v_gene: TRBV11-3
j_gene: TRBJ2-6
d_gene: TRBD1

CDR3nt: TGTGCCAGCAGCTTAGGGCTTTACTCTGGGGCCAACGTCCTGACTTTC
CDR3aa: CASSLGLYSGANVLTF
abundance: .
v_gene: TRBV7-9
j_gene: TRBJ2-6
d_gene: .

CDR3nt: TGTGCCAGCAGCCCCTCGGCAGGGAGCACAGATACGCAGTATTTT
CDR3aa: CASSPSAGSTDTQYF
abundance: .
v_gene: TRBV6-6
j_gene: TRBJ2-3
d_gene: .

CDR3nt: TGTGCCACCGGCGGGACAGGAACCTACGAGCAGTACTTC
CDR3aa: CATGGTGTYEQYF
abundance: few
v_gene: TRBV6-1
j_gene: TRBJ2-7
d_gene: TRBD1

CDR3nt: TGTGCCAGCAGTTCCCCCCGGGGACCTAAGGGGGACATTCAGTACTTC
CDR3aa: CASSSPRGPKGDIQYF
abundance: once
v_gene: TRBV27
j_gene: TRBJ2-4
d_gene: .

CDR3nt: TGCGCCAGCAGCTCTCCGGGACAGGTGAACACTGAAGCTTTCTTT
CDR3aa: CASSSPGQVNTEAFF
abundance: .
v_gene: TRBV5-1
j_gene: TRBJ1-1
d_gene: TRBD1

CDR3nt: TGTGCCAGCAGCGCGCCGGGGGACCATAATCAGCCCCAGCATTTT
CDR3aa: CASSAPGDHNQPQHF
abundance: .
v_gene: TRBV7-2
j_gene: TRBJ1-5
d_gene: .

CDR3nt: TGTGCCACCAGTGATCCCGGGACTAGCGGGGGGTTCGGTACGCAGTATTTT
CDR3aa: CATSDPGTSGGFGTQYF
abundance: .
v_gene: TRBV24-1
j_gene: TRBJ2-3
d_gene: TRBD2

CDR3nt: TGTGCCAGCAGTTACGATGGACAGAACGTCAAGTACGAGCAGTACTTC
CDR3aa: CASSYDGQNVKYEQYF
abundance: .
v_gene: TRBV6-5
j_gene: TRBJ2-7
d_gene: .

CDR3nt: TGTGCCAGTAGTATATACCAGGGGGACAATGAGCAGTTCTTC
CDR3aa: CASSIYQGDNEQFF
abundance: once
v_gene: TRBV19
j_gene: TRBJ2-1
d_gene: TRBD1

CDR3nt: TGTGCCAGCAGCTCCACTAGCGGTAGCACAGATACGCAGTATTTT
CDR3aa: CASSSTSGSTDTQYF
abundance: .
v_gene: TRBV11-3
j_gene: TRBJ2-3
d_gene: TRBD2

CDR3nt: TGTGCCAGCGAGGCCCTCTTGCCGGGGGGCCGAAATGAGCAGTTCTTC
CDR3aa: CASEALLPGGRNEQFF
abundance: .
v_gene: TRBV9
j_gene: TRBJ2-1
d_gene: .

CDR3nt: TGTGCCAGTAATACCTTGGACAGGGGAGATGAGCAGTTCTTC
CDR3aa: CASNTLDRGDEQFF
abundance: .
v_gene: TRBV19
j_gene: TRBJ2-1
d_gene: TRBD1

CDR3nt: TGCGCCAGCAGCCAAGAGGGGCTAGCGGAGGAGACCCAGTACTTC
CDR3aa: CASSQEGLAEETQYF
abundance: .
v_gene: TRBV4-1
j_gene: TRBJ2-5
d_gene: TRBD2

CDR3nt: TGTGCCAGCAGCTTTGGGAGGGGCAATGAGCAGTTCTTC
CDR3aa: CASSFGRGNEQFF
abundance: once
v_gene: TRBV7-2
j_gene: TRBJ2-1
d_gene: TRBD2

CDR3nt: TGTGCCAGCAGTAGATGGGGGCTGGGCGGGGAGCTGTTTTTT
CDR3aa: CASSRWGLGGELFF
abundance: few
v_gene: TRBV27
j_gene: TRBJ2-2
d_gene: .

CDR3nt: TGTGCCAGTAGAAACGGAGACAGGGGGAAGACTGAAGCTTTCTTT
CDR3aa: CASRNGDRGKTEAFF
abundance: .
v_gene: TRBV19
j_gene: TRBJ1-1
d_gene: TRBD1

CDR3nt: TGTGCCACGTCGATGGCGGGGGCTGAGACCCAGTACTTC
CDR3aa: CATSMAGAETQYF
abundance: .
v_gene: TRBV10-3
j_gene: TRBJ2-5
d_gene: .

CDR3nt: TGTGCCACCAGCAGCAGGGGGATTGAAAGTCAGCCCCAGCATTTT
CDR3aa: CATSSRGIESQPQHF
abundance: .
v_gene: TRBV15
j_gene: TRBJ1-5
d_gene: TRBD1

CDR3nt: TGTGCCAGTACCGGGGGGGCCGGCACAGATACGCAGTATTTT
CDR3aa: CASTGGAGTDTQYF
abundance: once
v_gene: TRBV19
j_gene: TRBJ2-3
d_gene: TRBD2

CDR3nt: TGTGCCAGCAGTCTGACAGGGGATATGGATTCACCCCTCCACTTT
CDR3aa: CASSLTGDMDSPLHF
abundance: .
v_gene: TRBV6-5
j_gene: TRBJ1-6
d_gene: TRBD1

CDR3nt: TGCGCCAGCAGCCGTACAGGGGCAGGCTACGAGCAGTACTTC
CDR3aa: CASSRTGAGYEQYF
abundance: .
v_gene: TRBV5-1
j_gene: TRBJ2-7
d_gene: TRBD1

CDR3nt: TGTGCCAGCAGTGAACAGGGGGCTTACTCTGGGGCCAACGTCCTGACTTTC
CDR3aa: CASSEQGAYSGANVLTF
abundance: .
v_gene: TRBV2
j_gene: TRBJ2-6
d_gene: TRBD1

CDR3nt: TGTGCCAGCAGCCCTAGAGCGCGCACAGATACGCAGTATTTT
CDR3aa: CASSPRARTDTQYF
abundance: .
v_gene: TRBV9
j_gene: TRBJ2-3
d_gene: .

CDR3nt: TGTGCCAGCAGCGAATCCGGGACAGGAAGATACTCTGGAAACACCATATATTTT
CDR3aa: CASSESGTGRYSGNTIYF
abundance: .
v_gene: TRBV9
j_gene: TRBJ1-3
d_gene: TRBD1

CDR3nt: TGTGCCAGCAGCCCGATCCCGGGACTAGCGGGGGGGAACCAAGAGACCCAGTACTTC
CDR3aa: CASSPIPGLAGGNQETQYF
abundance: .
v_gene: TRBV5-6
j_gene: TRBJ2-5
d_gene: TRBD2

CDR3nt: TGTGCCAGCAGCGCAACAGGCGCCGCCACTATGAGCTATGGCTACACCTTC
CDR3aa: CASSATGAATMSYGYTF
abundance: .
v_gene: TRBV9
j_gene: TRBJ1-2
d_gene: .

CDR3nt: TGTGCCAGCAGCCCAGCGGGGACAGGGTCCTACGAGCAGTACTTC
CDR3aa: CASSPAGTGSYEQYF
abundance: .
v_gene: TRBV7-6
j_gene: TRBJ2-7
d_gene: TRBD1

CDR3nt: TGTGCCAGCAGTTTGCGGGGAACCTACAATGAGCAGTTCTTC
CDR3aa: CASSLRGTYNEQFF
abundance: .
v_gene: TRBV27
j_gene: TRBJ2-1
d_gene: .

CDR3nt: TGTGCCAGCAGTAACGGACAGGGGGCTACTGAAGCTTTCTTT
CDR3aa: CASSNGQGATEAFF
abundance: once
v_gene: TRBV6-4
j_gene: TRBJ1-1
d_gene: TRBD1

CDR3nt: TGCGCCAGCAGCTCCTCTTGGGGCGTGTCTACGCAGTATTTT
CDR3aa: CASSSSWGVSTQYF
abundance: .
v_gene: TRBV5-1
j_gene: TRBJ2-3
d_gene: .

CDR3nt: TGTGCCAGCTCATTACTACAGGGAGAGGGGAGCACTGAAGCTTTCTTT
CDR3aa: CASSLLQGEGSTEAFF
abundance: once
v_gene: TRBV18
j_gene: TRBJ1-1
d_gene: .

CDR3nt: TGTGCCAGCATCTTAAGTAGGGCTAGCTCCCTCTACGAGCAGTACTTC
CDR3aa: CASILSRASSLYEQYF
abundance: .
v_gene: TRBV25-1
j_gene: TRBJ2-7
d_gene: .

CDR3nt: TGTGCAAGTCGCTTATGGGCCAGGTACGAGCAGTACTTC
CDR3aa: CASRLWARYEQYF
abundance: .
v_gene: TRBV12-2
j_gene: TRBJ2-7
d_gene: .

CDR3nt: TGTGCCAGCAGTCCGACAGGGAAAGGGTATGGCTACACCTTC
CDR3aa: CASSPTGKGYGYTF
abundance: .
v_gene: TRBV27
j_gene: TRBJ1-2
d_gene: TRBD1

CDR3nt: TGTGCCATCAGTGGGACTAGCGGGGGCTACAATGAGCAGTTCTTC
CDR3aa: CAISGTSGGYNEQFF
abundance: few
v_gene: TRBV10-3
j_gene: TRBJ2-1
d_gene: TRBD2